This record covers a single T cell receptor (beta chain). Its matching antigen is unknown. Approximately 82 million PBMCs were counted before genomic DNA extraction. V shed 1 base and J shed 7 bases, with 14 bases lying between them. CDR1 is MDHEN and CDR2 is SYDVKM in the germline V gene. The CDR3 consists of 15 residues. The record originates from a study of shared clonotypes between healthy human individuals. Study conclusions and caveats: Collection of samples was limited to blood; tissue repertoires likely differ. Among donors, clonotype sharing was expected to be affected by sequencing depth.

Scientists sequenced DNA from unsorted PBMC on ten immunoSEQ deep assay plates. The protocol was immunoSEQ multiplex PCR, while the TCRdb copy is restricted to in-frame clones and leaves out a portion. The sample comprises fewer than 650,000 clones, 76% of which are singletons, and roughly 13% rests with the top ten. The chain recombines TRBV28 with TRBJ1-5; a possible D gene is TRBD1 (6 bases). The sequence was obtained from a woman aged 40 to 50 in good health. Some clones in this sample may be carry-over from other donors' samples. The source material was PBMCs. Written as DNA, the CDR3 is TGTGCCAGCAGTTTATCGGGACACCCGGGACAGCCCCAGCATTTT. Amino acid sequence: CASSLSGHPGQPQHF.